These 13 T cell receptor beta chains were sequenced from one sample in a study of control samples from healthy donors and cancer patients. Profiled with immunoSEQ multiplex PCR; TCRdb holds only in-frame clones, not every one. The data show tens of thousands of clones, 80% seen once. Sequenced material: blood. The receptors originated from a man aged 70-80 years in good health.

The rearrangement joins TRBV29-1 to TRBJ1-1; D not resolved. V gave up 1 base and J gave up 1 base, with 4 bases separating them. Germline assignment: CDR1 SQVTM and CDR2 ANQGSEA. CDR3 length: 12 amino acids. The CDR3 region has the DNA TGCAGCGTTGAAGGGGCGAACACTGAAGCTTTCTTT. It specifies CSVEGANTEAFF.

This clone turned up a few times. The V gene is TRBV7-8, the J gene TRBJ2-5; D is uncertain. V gave up 6 bases and J gave up 0 bases, with 5 bases separating them. The CDR3 loop spans 12 amino acids. Per the germline V gene, CDR1 is SGHVS and CDR2 is FQNEAQ. This CDR3 reads CASSWYQETQYF. For the CDR3, the DNA is TGTGCCAGCAGTTGGTACCAAGAGACCCAGTACTTC.

The V gene is TRBV11-3, the J gene TRBJ2-7; TRBD2 agrees at 7 bases. Losses at the gene ends were 5 bases for V and 5 bases for J; bases not matched to a gene: 12. The CDR3 is 15 amino acids. The germline V gene has CDR1 SGHNT and CDR2 YENEEA. CDR3 protein: CASSRARGAGHEQYF. CDR3 nucleotides: TGTGCCAGCAGCCGGGCGCGGGGAGCGGGGCACGAGCAGTACTTC.

The CDR3 sequence: CASSYYRGLRQETQYF. The CDR3 nucleotides read TGTGCCAGCAGTTACTACCGCGGACTGCGTCAAGAGACCCAGTACTTC. The V and J genes are TRBV6-5 and TRBJ2-5, with TRBD2 as a possible D gene (5 bases). This CDR3 is built from 16 residues. The V end lost 1 base, the J end lost 2 bases, and 14 bases lay between the germline ends. Germline V gene lookup returns CDR1 MNHEY and CDR2 SVGAGI.

J is TRBJ2-7 and V is TRBV5-1; D is ambiguous. CDR3 length equals 13 residues. The V end lost 1 base, the J end lost 2 bases, and 7 bases lay between the germline ends. Germline V gene sequence: CDR1 SGHRS, CDR2 YFSETQ. CDR3: CASSLRPAYEQYF. The CDR3 DNA follows: TGCGCCAGCAGCTTGCGACCAGCCTACGAGCAGTACTTC.

V and J are TRBV10-3 and TRBJ1-1; TRBD1 might be the D (6 bases). This CDR3 region has 15 residues. The V and J ends lost 0 bases and 4 bases respectively, with 12 bases between them. Germline values: CDR1 ENHRY, CDR2 SYGVKD. The CDR3 is CAISESAAGATEAFF. For the CDR3, the DNA is TGTGCCATCAGTGAGTCGGCGGCAGGGGCCACTGAAGCTTTCTTT.

The chain employs TRBV19 and TRBJ2-6, with D possibly TRBD2 on 5 matching bases. V was trimmed by 5 bases and J by 0 bases, leaving 20 bases between them. The CDR3 runs 19 residues. Germline V gives CDR1 LNHDA, CDR2 SQIVND (reference sequence). The CDR3 nucleotides are TGTGCCAGTAGTTCCCCGCCGGGAAGTATTATCTCTGGGGCCAACGTCCTGACTTTC. The encoded protein is CASSSPPGSIISGANVLTF.

This clone counts as medium-sized. CDR3: CAWSFGVGPLHF. CDR3 bases: TGTGCCTGGAGTTTCGGAGTTGGACCCCTCCACTTT. The rearrangement links TRBV30 to TRBJ1-6; D gene unclear. With 2 bases removed from V and 12 bases from J, the gap between germline ends came to 11 bases. The CDR3 runs to 12 residues. Germline lookup yields CDR1 GTSNPN and CDR2 SVGIG (reference sequence).

V usage is TRBV12-3 or TRBV12-4 and J usage is TRBJ2-1, with a tentative D call TRBD1 (5 bases). The CDR3 runs 13 residues. The germline V and J ends were trimmed by 5 bases and 4 bases, with 9 bases remaining between them. CDR3 DNA sequence: TGTGCCAGCAGTGGAACAGGTTACAATGAGCAGTTCTTC. It is translated as CASSGTGYNEQFF.

This chain uses TRBV6-2 or TRBV6-3 with TRBJ2-7; D unresolved. This CDR3 has 12 amino acids. Trimming stripped 5 bases from V and 2 bases from J, with 7 bases between. From germline, CDR1 is MNHEY and CDR2 SVGEGT. For the CDR3, the DNA is TGTGCCAGCAGTGATATTACCTACGAGCAGTACTTC. Protein sequence: CASSDITYEQYF.

This rearrangement joins TRBV7-9 to TRBJ2-2, with a tentative D call TRBD1 (6 bases). V was pared by 4 bases and J by 2 bases, with 8 bases between. The CDR3 runs 14 residues. The V gene's germline CDR1 is SEHNR and CDR2 FQNEAQ (reference sequence). The DNA of the CDR3 is TGTGCCAGCAGCTCGGACAGTAACACCGGGGAGCTGTTTTTT. Residues: CASSSDSNTGELFF.

This chain connects TRBV12-3 or TRBV12-4 to TRBJ1-4; 8 bases agree with TRBD1. Trimming cost V 8 bases and J 8 bases; bases outside gene matches: 4. The CDR3 is 12 residues long. CDR3: CASGRQGEKLFF. The CDR3 nucleotides read TGTGCCAGCGGCCGACAGGGGGAAAAACTGTTTTTT.

The gene calls are TRBV28 and TRBJ1-2; TRBD1 might be the D (5 bases). Germline loops: CDR1 MDHEN, CDR2 SYDVKM. CDR3 size: 12 residues. V dropped 5 bases and J dropped 7 bases, with 11 bases sitting between them. CDR3 nucleotide sequence: TGTGCCAGCAGTCAGACAGATACTGGCTACACCTTC. Translation gives CASSQTDTGYTF.